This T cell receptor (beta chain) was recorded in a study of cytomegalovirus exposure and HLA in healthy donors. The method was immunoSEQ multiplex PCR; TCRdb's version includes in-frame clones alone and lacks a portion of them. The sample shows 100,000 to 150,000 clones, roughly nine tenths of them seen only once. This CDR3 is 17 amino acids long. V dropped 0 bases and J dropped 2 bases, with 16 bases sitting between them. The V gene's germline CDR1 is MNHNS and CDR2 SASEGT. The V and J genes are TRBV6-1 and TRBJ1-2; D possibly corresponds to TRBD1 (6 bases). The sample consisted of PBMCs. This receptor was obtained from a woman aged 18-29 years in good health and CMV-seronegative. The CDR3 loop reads CASSEAGPGGGNYGYTF. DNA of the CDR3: TGTGCCAGCAGTGAAGCGGGCCCGGGGGGGGGCAACTATGGCTACACCTTC.